This TCR beta chain was recorded in a study of shared clonotypes between healthy human individuals (TCRdb year 2020). A note on the overall study: A couple of women and a few men aged 18 to 49 years were included in the cohort. Libraries were prepared and TCR repertoires were sequenced by different laboratories using diverse techniques, in order to increase sequencing depth and limit assay-specific biases. For each donor, CD4 naive and CD4 memory were each given three plates, CD8 naive was given two plates, and CD8 memory was given one plate. Per donor, leukapheresis produced somewhere between about 0.85 and 9.5 billion PBMCs. To estimate repertoire size and how much clonotype sharing occurs between individuals, the study deeply sequenced the blood TCR repertoires of several healthy adults. Summary of the overall study and its limitations: Larger estimated clonotype richness was generally found for naive subsets than for memory subsets. Rarefaction of sorted-subset datasets indicated incomplete sequencing despite the large sequencing depth. Higher generation probabilities were observed for clonotypes shared by all four sorted-subset donors than for non-shared clonotypes. When a handful of donors were compared, the shared fraction of clonotypes was around 5.1% for naive CD4, about 4% for naive CD8, roughly 2.5% for memory CD4, and 0.4% for memory CD8. Only blood was sampled, and tissue TCR repertoires likely differ from those in blood. Based on pairwise subsampling, the degree of clonotype sharing among donors was expected to be affected by sequencing depth. The small number of donors limited the genetic and exposure-history diversity represented.

Of note for this clone: The antigen this receptor binds is unknown. No base qualities exist here, and no much larger clone lies one base off it.

CD8 naive samples were CD45RO-negative cells positively selected for CCR7, giving a CD45RA+CCR7+ population that excluded TemRA cells. Healthy HIV-negative adults with no recently reported acute infections or vaccinations were included as donors. Every donor was a Caucasian adult residing in Nashville, Tennessee, USA. After blood collection by leukapheresis, PBMCs were isolated using Ficoll-Histopaque density gradient centrifugation and then cryopreserved in the vapor phase of liquid nitrogen. Analytical flow cytometry was used to check the purity and quantity of every magnetically sorted T cell population. Genomic DNA was isolated from each sorted fraction and quantified by UV absorbance on a Nanodrop 2000c. Using the deep immunoSEQ assay, TCR CDR3 regions were amplified from genomic DNA by multiplex PCR. For each cell subset, the extracted genomic DNA was distributed evenly across all wells of several immunoSEQ 96-well plates, and each plate served as one replicate. Each replicate PCR for sorted subsets received about 210 ng genomic DNA, equal to tens of thousands of T cell genomes. The purified libraries were quantified using a Qubit 3.0 fluorometer, sized with a Bioanalyzer 2100, and then quantified again using the KAPA Library Quantification kit. Each immunoSEQ 96-well plate was sequenced on its own single-read 150-cycle Illumina NextSeq 550 flow cell. The source study handled its data this way. Because only junctional sequences without quality scores were contained in the immunoSEQ output, filtering matching that applied to full-length reads could not be performed. Sequences were annotated with PyIR, a Python wrapper for IgBLAST v1.9, and V/J genes and CDR3 were assigned using IMGT germline references. Reads were removed for weak V/J assignments (E-value above 1e-6), missing CDR3, stop codons, out-of-frame junctions, or ambiguous translated residues. V3J clonotypes were defined as sequences sharing an identical inferred V gene, J gene, and CDR3 amino acid sequence. To compute the percentage overlap between repertoires, the number of shared unique clonotypes was divided by the size of the smaller repertoire. Richness of each repertoire was evaluated using RTK rarefaction, the Chao1 estimator, and Recon v2.1 estimates of unobserved clonotypes. For all TCRbeta clonotypes obtained by the gDNA method from four donors, generation probabilities were computed with OLGA. Here the immuneACCESS table is served through TCRdb, limited to in-frame sequences with V and J called. Missing clones are a known gap in these copies; in checked studies unresolved V genes cover under half, and the rest lacks a known reason. V and J calls and clone size come straight from that table; D and trimming were deduced from the DNA. This sample holds about 600,000 clones; 95% to 98% were observed only once. 0.3% to 0.35% of the sample lies in the top ten.

The CDR3 starts with the cysteine, ends with the phenylalanine, and has 14 residues. The only DNA kept is the CDR3, 42 bases in frame from the first base. Based on the germline V gene, the CDR1 and CDR2 sequences are SGHNT and YENEEA. V was cut back by 5 bases and J by 6 bases, leaving a gap of 15 bases between them. Material: naive CD8+ T cells sorted from blood. Interpreted using the paper, the cell subset or site label stands for: CD45RA+CCR7+. This clonotype was sampled from a man aged 30 to 39 in good health. This chain is built from TRBV11-3 and TRBJ2-3; tentative D gene TRBD2, with 6 bases matching. DNA sequence: TGTGCCAGCAGCCCACAGGACGGGAGCGATACGCAGTATTTT. Its amino acids are CASSPQDGSDTQYF.